This T cell receptor (beta chain) was profiled in a study of CD8+CD57+ T cells in acquired aplastic anemia (dated by TCRdb to between 2018 and 2020). About the full investigation: DNA extracted from sorted CD4+ and CD8+ cells had a mean of roughly 3.4 ug, with a range of 0.2 to 27.4 ug. Mean read counts for healthy donor samples were 8.5 million to 10.8 million for CD4+ cells and under 14 million for CD8+ cells.

CDR3 length: 14 amino acids, cysteine to phenylalanine. This entry keeps only the CDR3 DNA: 42 bases, framed from base 1. For CDR1 and CDR2, the germline V gene lists SQVTM and ANQGSEA. Genomic DNA was used as template for profiling of TCR beta VDJ combinations and CDR3 sequences. An Illumina HiSeq 2000 was used for TCR repertoire sequencing. On the authors' methods: TRBV/TRBJ rearrangement plots, CDR3 size and DJ length profiles, and Simpson's diversity index were used to assess repertoires. The immunodominant clone was defined as the most abundant DNA sequence in deep sequencing data. CDR3 amino acid sequences were screened for sharing across subjects and were compared with published repertoires and the VDJdb database. TCRdb reanalyzed the raw reads on its own, using fastp at Q25 for trimming and MiXCR for clone calling, and kept in-frame beta chains. For every CDR3 protein sequence, its rows merge into one entry that carries the most common genes and DNA. In this record, the V and J calls reflect TCRdb's handling and not the investigators' own analysis. This sample comprises some 180,000 distinct CDR3 sequences, about half of them detected only once. The ten biggest clones cover under 3.5% of the sample.

As to this clonotype: Its antigen is unknown. No base quality information exists; no much larger clone differs at one position.

In this study, sorted CD4+ and CD8+ T cells from the blood of healthy subjects and of severe aplastic anemia patients had their TCR repertoires deep-sequenced. Ficoll-Paque density gradient centrifugation was used to isolate peripheral blood mononuclear cells. Before DNA was extracted, CD4+ and CD8+ T cells were sorted using either FACS or magnetic beads. Beyond this particular receptor, the publication reports: Around 30 CD8+ CDR3 sequences were shared between patients and controls but appeared highly expressed in patients and within their immunodominant clones. CD8+ Simpson's diversity did not differ significantly between patients and healthy controls (P=0.060).

The sequence links TRBV29-1 to TRBJ1-1, and the D gene may be TRBD1, 5 bases matching. The clonotype was recovered from a human donor in good health. Sequencing used sorted CD4+, CD8+, or CD8+CD57+ T cells (not recorded which) from PBMCs. The bases read TGCAGTGCTAGAGGCGGGACGGTGAACACTGAAGCTTTCTTT. It is translated as CSARGGTVNTEAFF.